One and the same sample provided the 29 T cell receptor beta chains below, sequenced in a study of T cell changes during pregnancy in multiple sclerosis (dated by TCRdb to between 2018 and 2021). Receptor amplification or capture employed the immunoSEQ multiplex PCR assay. The table comes from immuneACCESS by way of TCRdb, which keeps in-frame sequences with V and J called. Part of the clones is missing from these tables; in studies checked, under half for an unresolved V gene and the rest for unknown reasons. This sample is represented by about 31,000 clones; 90% of them were singletons. The ten largest clones add up to approximately 4.7% of the sample. The sequenced sample was CD8+ T cells from peripheral blood mononuclear cells, obtained in the second trimester of pregnancy. The receptors were sampled from a female donor with multiple sclerosis, enrolled in a pregnancy study.

The J gene is TRBJ2-7, the V gene TRBV7-2, with 8 positions matching TRBD2. The CDR3 sequence is 13 residues long. V dropped 6 bases and J dropped 0; count of bases not matched to a gene: 1. CDR1 and CDR2 from the germline V gene are SGHTA and FQGNSA. CDR3 sequence reads: CASRGLDSYEQYF. CDR3 bases: TGTGCCAGCAGGGGACTAGACTCCTACGAGCAGTACTTC.

The J gene is TRBJ2-1, the V gene TRBV5-6; 11 positions agree with TRBD2. This CDR3 region has 15 residues. Germline lookup yields CDR1 SGHDT and CDR2 YYEEEE. V shed 0 bases, J shed 7 bases, and the junction held 3 bases outside the gene matches. The CDR3 here is CASSLELAGVNEQFF. CDR3 sequence (DNA): TGTGCCAGCAGCTTGGAACTAGCGGGAGTTAATGAGCAGTTCTTC.

The chain couples TRBV28 to TRBJ2-7; 9 bases map to TRBD2. V was clipped by 2 bases and J by 1 base; unmatched bases: 12. Germline lookup yields CDR1 MDHEN and CDR2 SYDVKM. There are 18 residues in the CDR3. The DNA of the CDR3 is TGTGCCAGCAGTTTACCCCCAGTTTTAAGCGGGAGGTCCTACGAGCAGTACTTC. This sequence encodes CASSLPPVLSGRSYEQYF.

This rearrangement joins TRBV4-1 to TRBJ2-7, with a tentative D call TRBD2 (6 bases). This CDR3 is 14 amino acids long. The ends were cut back, 0 bases at V and 6 bases at J, with 12 bases in the middle. Germline V gene sequence: CDR1 MGHRA, CDR2 YSYEKL. The DNA of the CDR3 is TGCGCCAGCAGCCAAGAACCCTTAGCGGCCGAGCAGTACTTC. Protein product: CASSQEPLAAEQYF.

The chain couples TRBV5-1 to TRBJ1-4; maybe TRBD1 (6 bases). The germline gives CDR1 SGHRS, CDR2 YFSETQ. The V and J ends lost 0 bases and 8 bases respectively, with 11 bases between them. The CDR3 loop spans 14 amino acids. The CDR3 DNA sequence: TGCGCCAGCAGCTTGGGGCAGGGGCGCGAAAAACTGTTTTTT. Protein: CASSLGQGREKLFF. The whole variable domain, filled in from reference TRBV5-1 and TRBJ1-4, reads KAGVTQTPRYLIKTRGQQVTLSCSPISGHRSVSWYQQTPGQGLQFLFEYFSETQRNKGNFPGRFSGRQFSNSRSEMNVSTLELGDSALYLCASSLGQGREKLFFGSGTQLSVL.

CDR3 nucleotides: TGTGCCAGCAGTTCAGGACAGGGGATTCTCATTGGGGGCTACACCTTC. Its protein is CASSSGQGILIGGYTF. V is TRBV27 and J is TRBJ1-2, with 9 bases lining up with TRBD1. Germline V lookup: CDR1 MNHEY, CDR2 SMNVEV (reference sequence). The CDR3 has 16 amino acids. V gave up 4 bases and J gave up 8 bases; unmatched junction bases: 14.

V usage is TRBV6-5 and J usage is TRBJ1-4; D perhaps matches TRBD1 (5 bases). The length of the CDR3 is 15 residues. CDR1 and CDR2 from the germline V gene are MNHEY and SVGAGI. V dropped 2 bases and J dropped 1 base, with 8 bases sitting between them. CDR3 protein: CASSYIGGTNEKLFF. The DNA for the CDR3 is TGTGCCAGCAGTTACATCGGGGGAACTAATGAAAAACTGTTTTTT.

This chain joins TRBV5-1 and TRBJ1-1; TRBD1 matches at 7 bases. The CDR3 consists of 15 residues. The V gene's germline CDR1 is SGHRS and CDR2 YFSETQ. The J segment lost 4 bases and the V segment lost 3 bases, leaving 9 bases of the junction unmatched. In nucleotides, the CDR3 is TGCGCCAGCAGCTCCCACAGGGGTGGTGGCACTGAAGCTTTCTTT. This sequence encodes CASSSHRGGGTEAFF.

The chain carries TRBV27 and TRBJ2-3; D is undetermined. From germline, CDR1 is MNHEY and CDR2 SMNVEV (reference sequence). The CDR3 extends over 16 amino acids. Trimming took 3 bases from V and 5 from J, leaving 18 bases between them. The CDR3 bases are TGTGCCAGCAGTTTGACCCGTACAGTCGTCGAAGATACGCAGTATTTT. Translating gives CASSLTRTVVEDTQYF.

This clone has only a few counts. V is TRBV7-9 and J is TRBJ2-5; no reliable D call. V was clipped by 5 bases and J by 0 bases, with 10 bases between them. Per the germline V gene, CDR1 is SEHNR and CDR2 is FQNEAQ (reference sequence). CDR3 length equals 14 residues. The CDR3 is CASSLTEYQETQYF. The CDR3 region has the DNA TGTGCCAGCAGCCTAACAGAGTACCAAGAGACCCAGTACTTC.

The chain carries TRBV29-1 and TRBJ2-7; 9 bases match TRBD1. Unmatched junction bases numbered 11, after V lost 1 base and J lost 7 bases. This CDR3 comprises 15 residues. Germline V gene sequence: CDR1 SQVTM, CDR2 ANQGSEA. CDR3 sequence: CSVEVRGQGSREQYF. The CDR3 DNA is TGCAGCGTTGAAGTCCGAGGACAGGGGTCGAGGGAGCAGTACTTC.

The V gene is TRBV2, the J gene TRBJ1-2; 7 bases align to TRBD1. J was trimmed by 4 bases and V by 3 bases; bases with no gene match: 8. This CDR3 has 15 residues. Germline lookup yields CDR1 SNHLY and CDR2 FYNNEI. CDR3 region: CASSEDRSQIYGYTF. CDR3 DNA: TGTGCCAGCAGTGAGGACAGGAGCCAAATCTATGGCTACACCTTC.

This rearrangement joins TRBV19 to TRBJ2-2; weak D call: TRBD1 (5 bases). V lost 3 bases and J lost 0, with 11 bases in between. Germline assignment: CDR1 LNHDA and CDR2 SQIVND (reference sequence). The length of the CDR3 is 16 residues. The DNA of the CDR3 is TGTGCCAGTAGTATGCGACAGAACGCGAACACCGGGGAGCTGTTTTTT. Translating gives CASSMRQNANTGELFF.

This chain connects TRBV5-6 to TRBJ1-5; no definite D call. Germline V gene sequence: CDR1 SGHDT, CDR2 YYEEEE. There are 15 residues in the CDR3. V was pared by 0 bases and J by 1 base, with 8 bases between. The CDR3 protein is CASSLGLGSNQPQHF. The CDR3 region has the DNA TGTGCCAGCAGCTTGGGCCTAGGCAGCAATCAGCCCCAGCATTTT.

Note on this clone: A much larger clone lies a single base off, so this may be a read error. The CDR3 spells CVSSEGLDTGELFF. CDR3 nucleotides: TGTGTCAGCAGTGAGGGACTAGACACCGGGGAGCTGTTTTTT. The chain combines TRBV6-1 with TRBJ2-2; 8 nucleotides agree with TRBD2. The CDR3 is 14 residues long. The germline CDR1 and CDR2 sequences are MNHNS and SASEGT.

The chain employs TRBV19 and TRBJ1-1; possible D gene TRBD1, 5 bases. V dropped 5 bases and J dropped 4 bases, with 17 bases sitting between them. CDR3 length equals 15 residues. Germline CDR1 reads LNHDA; CDR2 reads SQIVND (reference sequence). CDR3 bases: TGTGCCAGTAGTGTCTTCAGGGTTTTGAGCACTGAAGCTTTCTTT. Its translation: CASSVFRVLSTEAFF.

The chain uses TRBV7-3 and TRBJ2-1; D is unresolved. CDR1 and CDR2 from the germline V gene are SGHTA and FQGTGA. The V gene lost 5 bases and the J gene lost 7 bases, with 6 bases spanning the gap. CDR3 length: 11 residues. CDR3 bases: TGTGCCAGCAGCCCCGGGAATGAGCAGTTCTTC. Its protein product is CASSPGNEQFF.

This chain joins TRBV6-5 and TRBJ2-5; the D gene is possibly TRBD2 (6 bases). CDR3 size: 15 residues. The germline V and J ends were trimmed by 1 base and 4 bases, with 13 bases remaining between them. The germline CDR1 and CDR2 sequences are MNHEY and SVGAGI. This CDR3 reads CASSYFSGEGETQYF. The CDR3 DNA reads TGTGCCAGCAGTTACTTCTCGGGAGAGGGAGAGACCCAGTACTTC.

The V call is TRBV6-1, the J call TRBJ1-2; 9 bases map to TRBD1. The CDR3 covers 14 residues. CDR1 and CDR2 from the germline V gene are MNHNS and SASEGT. V lost 3 bases, J lost 8 bases, and 7 bases stayed unmatched. The CDR3 is CASSDLQGAGGYTF. CDR3 DNA sequence: TGTGCCAGCAGTGACCTACAGGGGGCAGGGGGCTACACCTTC.

Only a few counts were recorded for this clone. V gene TRBV5-1 combines with J gene TRBJ2-7; TRBD2 matches 15 bases. The CDR3 spans 17 residues. The trim removed 0 bases at V and 2 bases at J, leaving 3 bases unmatched. Germline V gene lookup returns CDR1 SGHRS and CDR2 YFSETQ. CDR3 loop: CASSLGTSGRETYEQYF. CDR3 DNA: TGCGCCAGCAGCTTGGGGACTAGCGGGAGGGAGACCTACGAGCAGTACTTC.

The rearrangement uses TRBV7-6 and TRBJ2-2, with D perhaps matching TRBD2 (6 bases). The germline CDR1 and CDR2 sequences are SGHVS and FNYEAQ. The CDR3 runs to 18 residues. V was pared by 1 base and J by 2 bases, with 17 bases between. CDR3 sequence (DNA): TGTGCCAGCAGCTTAGTGCTATGGGCGGGGCTAAACACCGGGGAGCTGTTTTTT. It is translated as CASSLVLWAGLNTGELFF.

The chain is built from TRBV11-3 and TRBJ2-1; 10 bases match TRBD2. The V segment lost 1 base and the J segment 8 bases; nucleotides outside the gene matches: 5. Per the germline V gene, CDR1 is SGHNT and CDR2 is YENEEA. This CDR3 region has 15 residues. Here the CDR3 reads CASSLVAGGVDEQFF. The CDR3 DNA reads as TGTGCCAGCAGCTTAGTAGCGGGAGGTGTCGATGAGCAGTTCTTC. Full variable domain (rest looked up from reference TRBV11-3 and TRBJ2-1): EAGVVQSPRYKIIEKKQPVAFWCNPISGHNTLYWYLQNLGQGPELLIRYENEEAVDDSQLPKDRFSAERLKGVDSTLKIQPAELGDSAVYLCASSLVAGGVDEQFFGPGTRLTVL.

J is TRBJ2-1 and V is TRBV7-9; no reliable D call. Germline V gene lookup returns CDR1 SEHNR and CDR2 FQNEAQ (reference sequence). This CDR3 is 12 amino acids long. V lost 3 bases, J lost 8 bases, and 8 bases lay in between. CDR3 sequence (DNA): TGTGCCAGCAGCTTTTCCTTTGATGAGCAGTTCTTC. This gives the protein CASSFSFDEQFF.

J is TRBJ2-1 and V is TRBV27, with TRBD1 identical over 9 bases. The CDR3 is 17 residues long. Germline V gene sequence: CDR1 MNHEY, CDR2 SMNVEV (reference sequence). V dropped 1 base and J dropped 8; count of bases not matched to a gene: 12. CDR3 in DNA: TGTGCCAGCAGTTTATTTCTACCGGGACAGGGAGGCGATGAGCAGTTCTTC. Translated, it gives CASSLFLPGQGGDEQFF.

V gene TRBV4-3 combines with J gene TRBJ1-6, with a weak D call TRBD1 (6 bases). Germline-derived CDR1 and CDR2 are LGHNA and YSLEER. V gave up 4 bases and J gave up 6 bases, with 19 bases separating them. There are 17 residues in the CDR3. DNA for the CDR3: TGCGCCAGCAGCCCACAAGGAGGGGGGGCGGGTAATTCACCCCTCCACTTT. It is translated as CASSPQGGGAGNSPLHF.

The chain has TRBV29-1 and TRBJ2-7; 12 bases line up with TRBD1. Trimming removed 0 bases from V and 1 base from J; junction bases left unmatched: 16. CDR3 length: 20 amino acids. CDR1 and CDR2 (germline): SQVTM, ANQGSEA. This CDR3 is CSVEDSPGQGATAISYEQYF. CDR3 sequence (DNA): TGCAGCGTTGAAGATTCGCCGGGACAGGGGGCCACAGCCATATCCTACGAGCAGTACTTC.

The genes are TRBV4-3 and TRBJ1-1; perhaps TRBD1 as D (6 bases). Germline V CDR1 and CDR2: LGHNA, YSLEER. This CDR3 comprises 16 residues. V was cut by 4 bases and J by 6 bases, with 21 bases left in between. The CDR3 DNA reads TGCGCCAGCAGCCCGTCTAGTACAGGGTTTGTCTCTGAAGCTTTCTTT. This sequence encodes CASSPSSTGFVSEAFF.

J is TRBJ2-7 and V is TRBV4-1; the D is unclear. CDR1 is MGHRA and CDR2 is YSYEKL in the germline V gene. CDR3 length equals 14 residues. Trimming cost V 0 bases and J 2 bases, with 8 bases left between them. The CDR3 here is CASSQDYTAYEQYF. The CDR3 bases are TGCGCCAGCAGCCAAGACTATACCGCCTACGAGCAGTACTTC.

The CDR3 DNA is TGTGCCAGCAGTTTAGGGACTAGCGGGAGTCGTTACAATGAGCAGTTCTTC. It specifies CASSLGTSGSRYNEQFF. The gene calls are TRBV27 and TRBJ2-1, with 14 positions matching TRBD2. The length of the CDR3 is 17 residues. Unmatched junction bases numbered 4, after V lost 2 bases and J lost 4 bases. Germline V lookup: CDR1 MNHEY, CDR2 SMNVEV (reference sequence).